The rows below give T cell receptor beta chains drawn from one sample of a study of STAT5B mutations in CD4+ large granular lymphocyte leukemia. Measured with immunoSEQ multiplex PCR; TCRdb has only the in-frame clones, and not every one. Here the sample spans around 30,000 clones, about 77% being singletons. What was sequenced was CD4+ T cells from blood buffy coats. These receptors came from a human donor in good health. CDR3s include the opening cysteine and the closing phenylalanine or tryptophan. The order of the fields is J gene, CDR3 length, V gene, CDR3 protein.

TRBJ2-3 14 TRBV25-1 CASSEWGGGDTQYF
TRBJ2-1 13 TRBV7-9 CASSSDSNNEQFF
TRBJ2-7 14 TRBV5-1 CASRKQTSSYEQYF
TRBJ2-3 13 TRBV7-2 CASSGQGTDTQYF
TRBJ2-1 17 TRBV27 CASSFGTSGASYNEQFF
TRBJ2-7 12 TRBV29-1 CSVGNGGGEQYF
TRBJ2-1 14 TRBV10-3 CAISERVLAVEQFF
TRBJ2-3 13 TRBV15 CATSRGARDTQYF
TRBJ2-1 15 TRBV7-6 CASRVGGSSYNEQFF
TRBJ2-2 13 TRBV2 CASREQGTGELFF
TRBJ2-1 13 TRBV5-1 CASQDLLGNEQFF
TRBJ1-1 16 TRBV2 CASSESGGSWNTEAFF
TRBJ2-7 18 TRBV11-1 CASSAGPRRREASYEQYF